A single sample is the source of the 29 T cell receptor beta chains below, sequenced in a study of blood T cells in healthy people across ages. Sample-barcoded 5' priming and a J-beta primer mix drove a second PCR of about 6 to 12 cycles. TCRdb independently ran MiXCR on the 5' RACE reads; one entry per CDR3 protein. This table holds roughly 1.6 million distinct CDR3 sequences, roughly a third found once. Sample: blood. Receptors were obtained from a woman aged 25 to 39 in good health.

At least ten counts were recorded for this clonotype. The chain recombines TRBV4-1 with TRBJ2-1; 9 bases match TRBD2. V trimming: 0 bases; J trimming: 7 bases; junction bases outside the gene matches: 10. The germline V gene has CDR1 MGHRA and CDR2 YSYEKL. The CDR3 sequence is 17 residues long. The CDR3: CASSQERGGLALNEQFF. In DNA form, the CDR3 reads TGCGCCAGCAGCCAAGAACGTGGCGGACTAGCGTTGAATGAGCAGTTCTTC.

The chain uses TRBV20-1 and TRBJ2-3; the D is unclear. Germline V lookup: CDR1 DFQATT, CDR2 SNEGSKA (reference sequence). CDR3 size: 14 residues. The ends were cut back, 1 base at V and 1 base at J, with 9 bases in the middle. The CDR3 loop reads CSARVLKGTDTQYF. The CDR3 bases are TGCAGTGCTAGAGTTTTAAAGGGCACAGATACGCAGTATTTT.

This clonotype was counted between two and nine times. The V and J genes are TRBV5-1 and TRBJ2-7; 8 positions agree with TRBD2. The V and J ends lost 2 bases and 4 bases, in that order; junction bases with no gene match: 8. Germline-derived CDR1 and CDR2 are SGHRS and YFSETQ. This CDR3 contains 15 residues. The CDR3 loop reads CASSFVGGGTYEQYF. CDR3 DNA: TGCGCCAGCAGCTTCGTAGGCGGGGGGACGTACGAGCAGTACTTC.

The V and J genes are TRBV24-1 and TRBJ2-5, with TRBD2 as a possible D gene (5 bases). The germline V gene has CDR1 KGHDR and CDR2 SFDVKD. CDR3 length equals 15 residues. Between the trimmed V and J ends, which lost 7 bases and 5 bases, there was a span of 19 bases. CDR3 in amino acids: CATRPEGRRNETQYF. The CDR3 bases are TGTGCCACCAGACCCGAGGGCAGGCGCAATGAGACCCAGTACTTC.

A few counts support this clonotype. This chain joins TRBV7-9 and TRBJ2-1; 10 positions match TRBD1. CDR1 and CDR2 from the germline V gene are SEHNR and FQNEAQ (reference sequence). This CDR3 has 16 amino acids. Germline trimming cut 4 bases from V and 8 bases from J; bases unmatched to any gene: 11. CDR3 loop: CASSSSGTGARDEQFF. CDR3 bases: TGTGCCAGCAGCTCCTCCGGGACAGGGGCTAGGGATGAGCAGTTCTTC.

On this clonotype itself: The junction and the germline gene differ at one end; a read error may be behind it. This rearrangement joins TRBV29-1 to TRBJ2-7; 7 positions match TRBD2. The CDR3 runs 14 residues. The germline V gene has CDR1 SQVTM and CDR2 ANQGSEA. The chain's CDR3 is CSVFLREVSYGQYF. The CDR3 coding sequence is TGCAGCGTTTTTTTACGGGAGGTCTCCTACGGGCAGTACTTC.

This chain connects TRBV12-3 or TRBV12-4 to TRBJ2-7; 9 nucleotides line up with TRBD1. The CDR3 spans 17 residues. With V trimmed by 5 bases and J by 4 bases, 15 bases remained unmatched. CDR3 bases: TGTGCCAGCAGTCCGCCTGAGGAACAGGGGGCTTTTTACGAGCAGTACTTC. Translating gives CASSPPEEQGAFYEQYF.

This clonotype has just a few counts. J is TRBJ2-1 and V is TRBV24-1; D is undetermined. Per germline, CDR1 KGHDR and CDR2 SFDVKD. Between the trimmed V and J ends, which lost 3 bases and 5 bases, there was a span of 7 bases. This CDR3 comprises 13 residues. CDR3 amino acids: CATSDPYNNEQFF. CDR3 in DNA: TGTGCCACCAGTGATCCTTATAACAATGAGCAGTTCTTC.

The gene calls are TRBV6-6 and TRBJ2-2, with D possibly matching TRBD2 (6 bases). Between the trimmed V and J ends, which lost 2 bases and 4 bases, there was a span of 11 bases. The CDR3 has 15 residues. From germline, CDR1 is MNHNY and CDR2 SVGAGI (reference sequence). The DNA of the CDR3 is TGTGCCAGCAGTTACGAGTTGGGGGGCACCGGGGAGCTGTTTTTT. Its translation is CASSYELGGTGELFF.

This clonotype has at least ten counts. The V gene is TRBV11-1, the J gene TRBJ2-7, with TRBD2 matching 8 bases. Germline V gene lookup returns CDR1 SGHAT and CDR2 FQDESV (reference sequence). Trimming removed 5 bases from V and 1 base from J; junction bases left unmatched: 4. The CDR3 runs 14 residues. The CDR3 DNA follows: TGTGCCAGCAGCGTCACTAGCGGTTCCTACGAGCAGTACTTC. Protein product: CASSVTSGSYEQYF.

This chain joins TRBV4-1 and TRBJ2-7; D unclear. The germline V gene encodes CDR1 MGHRA and CDR2 YSYEKL. The CDR3 runs to 14 residues. Between the trimmed V and J ends, which lost 0 bases and 3 bases, there was a span of 9 bases. Written as DNA, the CDR3 is TGCGCCAGCAGCCAAGAATCCGTCAACTACGAGCAGTACTTC. This encodes CASSQESVNYEQYF.

The CDR3 DNA reads as TGTGCCTCCCGAGACCGCGTTAACTCCTATAATTCACCCCTCCACTTT. Translation gives CASRDRVNSYNSPLHF. V gene TRBV3-1 combines with J gene TRBJ1-6; no firm D call. CDR3 length equals 16 residues. In germline, CDR1 is LGHDT, CDR2 YNNKEL (reference sequence). Trimming shortened V by 11 bases and J by 0 bases, and 17 bases separated the two germline ends. Full variable domain (outside the CDR3, taken from reference TRBV3-1 and TRBJ1-6): DTAVSQTPKYLVTQMGNDKSIKCEQNLGHDTMYWYKQDSKKFLKIMFSYNNKELIINETVPNRFSPKSPDKAHLNLHINSLELGDSAVYFCASRDRVNSYNSPLHFGNGTRLTVT.

With respect to this clonotype: Germline is not matched at one junction end, which may reflect a read error. This sequence joins TRBV2 and TRBJ2-1; 7 bases align to TRBD2. CDR1 is SNHLY and CDR2 is FYNNEI in the germline V gene. The CDR3 has 15 residues. The CDR3 is CASSGSGAYHNAQFF. The CDR3 DNA reads TGTGCCAGCAGCGGGAGCGGGGCCTATCACAATGCGCAGTTCTTC.

The J gene is TRBJ2-7, the V gene TRBV5-1; D unclear. Germline V CDR1 and CDR2: SGHRS, YFSETQ. Trimming pared 0 bases from V and 0 bases from J, leaving 13 bases between. CDR3 length: 16 residues. The CDR3 loop reads CASSLEVFGFSYEQYF. CDR3 nucleotides: TGCGCCAGCAGCTTGGAGGTTTTCGGCTTCTCCTACGAGCAGTACTTC.

The chain links TRBV3-1 to TRBJ1-2; tentatively, D is TRBD1 (5 bases). V lost 3 bases and J lost 4, with 12 bases in between. The length of the CDR3 is 14 residues. From germline, CDR1 is LGHDT and CDR2 YNNKEL (reference sequence). In nucleotides, the CDR3 is TGTGCCAGCAGCCACCTGGGGGAGAGCTATGGCTACACCTTC. It is translated as CASSHLGESYGYTF.

The sample holds many counts of this clonotype. The chain combines TRBV13 with TRBJ2-7; 7 bases are shared with TRBD1. Germline V gives CDR1 PRHDT, CDR2 FYEKMQ (reference sequence). The V and J ends lost 5 bases and 0 bases, in that order; junction bases with no gene match: 7. CDR3 length equals 15 residues. This CDR3 reads CASSPRDSHSYEQYF. CDR3 bases: TGTGCCAGCAGCCCCCGGGACAGTCACTCCTACGAGCAGTACTTC.

There are a few counts of this clonotype. The genes are TRBV7-9 and TRBJ2-3; unclear D gene. The V gene lost 6 bases and the J gene lost 6 bases, with 13 bases spanning the gap. Germline V CDR1 and CDR2: SEHNR, FQNEAQ (reference sequence). The CDR3 is made up of 13 amino acids. The CDR3 region is CASSIQESDTQYF. CDR3 nucleotides: TGTGCCAGCAGTATACAAGAATCCGATACGCAGTATTTT.

This chain connects TRBV15 to TRBJ2-2; 9 positions agree with TRBD1. V lost 2 bases to trimming and J lost 4 bases; unmatched junction nucleotides: 2. CDR1 is LNHNV and CDR2 is YYDKDF in the germline V gene (reference sequence). CDR3 length: 15 amino acids. CDR3 sequence (DNA): TGTGCCACCAGCAGATACAGGGGGCCCACCGGGGAGCTGTTTTTT. Amino acid sequence: CATSRYRGPTGELFF.

This clonotype was seen repeatedly, ten times or more. The chain links TRBV5-5 to TRBJ2-7, with D perhaps TRBD1 or TRBD2 (6 bases each). The CDR3 is made up of 14 amino acids. The V end was cut by 4 bases, the J end by 3 bases, with 14 bases between. From germline, CDR1 is SGHKS and CDR2 YYEKEE (reference sequence). Here the CDR3 reads CASSLWGADYEQYF. DNA of the CDR3: TGTGCCAGCAGCCTCTGGGGGGCTGACTACGAGCAGTACTTC.

V and J are TRBV28 and TRBJ2-6; D may be TRBD1 or TRBD2 (5 bases each). Trimming removed 5 bases at V and 0 bases at J, with 14 bases between. This CDR3 is 17 amino acids long. In germline, CDR1 is MDHEN, CDR2 SYDVKM. CDR3: CASSGRDAYSGANVLTF. DNA for the CDR3: TGTGCCAGCAGTGGTCGGGACGCCTACTCTGGGGCCAACGTCCTGACTTTC.

J is TRBJ1-1 and V is TRBV6-5; maybe TRBD1 (6 bases). Germline loops: CDR1 MNHEY, CDR2 SVGAGI. The CDR3 sequence is 13 residues long. CDR3 DNA: TGTGTTTCACAGGGCCGAGGTCCCACTGAAGCTTTCTTT. It is translated as CVSQGRGPTEAFF.

This chain uses TRBV2 with TRBJ1-5, with 7 bases fitting TRBD1. V shed 6 bases, J shed 1 base, and the junction held 9 bases outside the gene matches. The CDR3 contains 16 residues. Germline V gives CDR1 SNHLY, CDR2 FYNNEI. CDR3 in amino acids: CASSTQTGISNQPQHF. In nucleotides, the CDR3 is TGTGCCAGCAGCACTCAGACAGGGATCAGCAATCAGCCCCAGCATTTT.

The chain has TRBV11-2 and TRBJ2-1; D ambiguous. CDR1 is SGHAT and CDR2 is FQNNGV in the germline V gene. V gave up 1 base and J gave up 1 base, with 14 bases separating them. This CDR3 comprises 17 residues. CDR3 sequence: CASSLGLPIYSYNEQFF. In DNA, the CDR3 is TGTGCCAGCAGCTTAGGACTCCCTATCTATTCCTACAATGAGCAGTTCTTC.

The J gene is TRBJ2-2, the V gene TRBV6-2 or TRBV6-3; 8 bases agree with TRBD2. Germline V gene data show CDR1 as MNHEY and CDR2 as SVGEGT. This CDR3 is built from 13 residues. After removal of 10 bases from V and 5 bases from J, the junction contained 6 bases not matched to a gene. The CDR3 here is CAISVAGTGELFF. The DNA for the CDR3 is TGTGCCATCTCCGTAGCGGGGACCGGGGAGCTGTTTTTT.

The V and J genes are TRBV7-9 and TRBJ2-3; D perhaps matches TRBD1 (5 bases). Trimming took 6 bases from V and 4 from J, leaving 14 bases between them. This CDR3 is 14 amino acids long. Germline lookup yields CDR1 SEHNR and CDR2 FQNEAQ (reference sequence). Here the CDR3 reads CASSFDSFPDTQYF. Written as DNA, the CDR3 is TGTGCCAGCAGTTTCGACAGCTTTCCAGATACGCAGTATTTT.

This sequence joins TRBV30 and TRBJ1-1; D is ambiguous. Trimming shortened V by 1 base and J by 5 bases, and 11 bases separated the two germline ends. Germline CDR1 GTSNPN, CDR2 SVGIG (reference sequence). The CDR3 contains 13 residues. The CDR3 region is CAWSDSFLTEAFF. In nucleotides, the CDR3 is TGTGCCTGGAGTGACAGTTTTCTGACTGAAGCTTTCTTT.

The V gene is TRBV7-9, the J gene TRBJ2-1; tentatively, D is TRBD2 (5 bases). Trimming cost V 1 base and J 7 bases, with 17 bases left between them. This CDR3 is 16 amino acids long. CDR1 and CDR2 (germline): SEHNR, FQNEAQ (reference sequence). The CDR3 sequence is CASSLGEGGEGNEQFF. DNA of the CDR3: TGTGCCAGCAGCTTAGGAGAGGGTGGAGAAGGGAATGAGCAGTTCTTC. The whole variable domain, filled in from reference TRBV7-9 and TRBJ2-1, reads DTGVSQNPRHKITKRGQNVTFRCDPISEHNRLYWYRQTLGQGPEFLTYFQNEAQLEKSRLLSDRFSAERPKGSFSTLEIQRTEQGDSAMYLCASSLGEGGEGNEQFFGPGTRLTVL.

The rearrangement uses TRBV4-2 and TRBJ2-7, with 12 bases identical to TRBD1. After removal of 3 bases from V and 7 bases from J, the junction contained 10 bases not matched to a gene. Germline values: CDR1 LGHNA, CDR2 YNFKEQ. The CDR3 runs 16 residues. The CDR3 loop reads CASSQIPGQGAGEQYF. The CDR3 nucleotides are TGTGCCAGCAGCCAGATCCCGGGACAGGGGGCCGGGGAGCAGTACTTC.

The gene calls are TRBV7-6 and TRBJ1-1; 8 positions match TRBD1. V gave up 4 bases and J gave up 0 bases; unmatched junction bases: 4. CDR3 size: 15 residues. Germline CDR1 SGHVS, CDR2 FNYEAQ. The CDR3 DNA follows: TGTGCCAGCAGCTCGGACAGGGCTATGAACACTGAAGCTTTCTTT. This encodes CASSSDRAMNTEAFF.